These T cell receptor beta chains were read from a single sample in a study of cytomegalovirus exposure and HLA in healthy donors. The assay was immunoSEQ multiplex PCR, and TCRdb's table has in-frame clones only and misses some. The sample has about 42,000 clones; the top ten hold over 1%. Specimen: PBMCs. The origin of the receptors is a man younger than 40 in good health and CMV-seronegative. Each CDR3 is given with its conserved first and last residue. The D gene is left open where the match is weak.

TRBV6-1,TRBJ2-5,TRBD2,CASSDSPSGTETQYF,TGTGCCAGCAGTGATTCCCCGAGCGGGACGGAGACCCAGTACTTC
TRBV5-3,TRBJ1-2,NA,CARSFLSLNYGYTF,TGTGCCAGAAGCTTCTTGAGCCTAAACTATGGCTACACCTTC
TRBV6-5,TRBJ1-2,TRBD1,CASRSRGGGGYGYTF,TGTGCCAGCCGAAGTCGAGGAGGGGGCGGCTATGGCTACACCTTC
TRBV5-6,TRBJ2-7,TRBD2,CASSPSGSHRSYEQYF,TGTGCCAGCAGCCCCAGCGGGAGCCATAGGTCTTACGAGCAGTACTTC
TRBV5-1,TRBJ1-1,TRBD1,CASSTGQGIATEAFF,TGCGCCAGCAGCACGGGACAGGGGATTGCCACTGAAGCTTTCTTT
TRBV25-1,TRBJ2-3,NA,CASRDFTDTQYF,TGTGCCAGCAGGGACTTCACAGATACGCAGTATTTT
TRBV25-1,TRBJ1-6,NA,CASRMDRLDSYNSPLHF,TGTGCCAGCAGGATGGACAGACTTGACTCCTATAATTCACCCCTCCACTTT
TRBV5-1,TRBJ2-2,TRBD2,CASGEREGRVTGELFF,TGCGCCAGCGGCGAGCGGGAGGGCCGGGTTACCGGGGAGCTGTTTTTT
TRBV6-1,TRBJ1-6,NA,CASSTSGERSSPLHF,TGTGCCAGCAGTACCTCAGGGGAGAGAAGTTCACCCCTCCACTTT
TRBV2,TRBJ1-2,NA,CASSGHGGSDGYTF,TGTGCCAGCAGTGGTCACGGGGGGTCAGATGGCTACACCTTC
TRBV7-8,TRBJ1-5,TRBD1,CASSVPGQGFLMDQPQHF,TGTGCCAGCAGCGTTCCGGGACAGGGGTTTCTGATGGATCAGCCCCAGCATTTT
TRBV6-5,TRBJ2-6,NA,CASSYGGSGRANVLTF,TGTGCCAGCAGTTATGGAGGGAGCGGAAGGGCCAACGTCCTGACTTTC
TRBV29-1,TRBJ1-1,NA,CSVGHGTEAFF,TGCAGCGTTGGGCATGGTACTGAAGCTTTCTTT
TRBV2,TRBJ2-7,NA,CASLSSYEQYF,TGTGCCAGCCTCTCCTCCTACGAGCAGTACTTC
TRBV30,TRBJ1-2,TRBD1,CAWSKGARGYGYTF,TGTGCCTGGAGTAAGGGGGCGCGGGGCTATGGCTACACCTTC
TRBV29-1,TRBJ2-3,TRBD1,CSVEGQGAADTQYF,TGCAGCGTTGAGGGGCAGGGGGCAGCAGATACGCAGTATTTT
TRBV5-1,TRBJ2-7,TRBD1,CASSFGTGGYEQYF,TGCGCCAGCAGCTTCGGGACAGGGGGCTATGAGCAGTACTTC